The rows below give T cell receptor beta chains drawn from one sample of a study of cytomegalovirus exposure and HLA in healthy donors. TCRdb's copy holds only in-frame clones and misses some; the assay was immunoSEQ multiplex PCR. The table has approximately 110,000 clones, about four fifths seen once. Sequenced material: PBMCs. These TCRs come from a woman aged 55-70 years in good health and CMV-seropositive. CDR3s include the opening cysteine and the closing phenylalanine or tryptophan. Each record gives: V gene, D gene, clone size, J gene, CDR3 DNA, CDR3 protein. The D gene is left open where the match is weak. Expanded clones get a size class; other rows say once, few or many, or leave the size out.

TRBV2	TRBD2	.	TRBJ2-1	TGTGCCAGCAACGGACTAGCGGGGGATGAGCAGTTCTTC	CASNGLAGDEQFF
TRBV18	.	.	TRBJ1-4	TGTGCCAGCTCACCACAGGGGGATGAAAAACTGTTTTTT	CASSPQGDEKLFF
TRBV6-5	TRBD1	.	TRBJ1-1	TGTGCCAGCAGTTACGCCTTACAGGGGGTGAACACTGAAGCTTTCTTT	CASSYALQGVNTEAFF
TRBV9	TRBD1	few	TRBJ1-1	TGTGCCAGCAGCCCAGACAGGGGTGGAACTGAAGCTTTCTTT	CASSPDRGGTEAFF
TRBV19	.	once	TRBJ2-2	TGTGCCAGTAGTAAAGCCCCGGGGGGCGCTGTCGGGGAGCTGTTTTTT	CASSKAPGGAVGELFF
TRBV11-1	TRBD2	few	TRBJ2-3	TGTGCCAGCAGCTTAGGCCGGACTAGCGGGAGGAGAGATACGCAGTATTTT	CASSLGRTSGRRDTQYF
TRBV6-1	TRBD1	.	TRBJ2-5	TGTGCCAGCAGGGACAGGGGGCGGGAGACCCAGTACTTC	CASRDRGRETQYF
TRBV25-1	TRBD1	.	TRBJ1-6	TGTGCCAGTCCTGTTCTTCTCGACAGGGACCACGAGGCGGGACCCCTCCACTTT	CASPVLLDRDHEAGPLHF
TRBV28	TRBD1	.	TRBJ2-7	TGTGCCAGCAGCTATCCTGGGGGACAGGGTCTCGACGAGCAGTACTTC	CASSYPGGQGLDEQYF
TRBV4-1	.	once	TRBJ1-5	TGCGCCAGCAGCCAGCCCACCGGAGCGGCGCCCCAGCATTTT	CASSQPTGAAPQHF
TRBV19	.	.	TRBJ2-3	TGTGCCAGTAGTATAGGGACAGTGCCCCGATCGGATACGCAGTATTTT	CASSIGTVPRSDTQYF
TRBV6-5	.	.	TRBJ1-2	TGTGCCAGCAGTTACTCGAATAGGGGAAGGGGCTATGGCTACACCTTC	CASSYSNRGRGYGYTF
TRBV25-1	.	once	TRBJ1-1	TGTGCCAGCGCCCGGGGGGGGGTCCCTGAAGCTTTCTTT	CASARGGVPEAFF
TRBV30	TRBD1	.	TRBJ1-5	TGTGCCTGGACACCGGACAGGGCTCAGCCCCAGCATTTT	CAWTPDRAQPQHF
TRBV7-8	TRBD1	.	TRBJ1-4	TGTGCCAGCAGCCGACAGGGGCATGAAAAACTGTTTTTT	CASSRQGHEKLFF
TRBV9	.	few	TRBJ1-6	TGTGCCAGCAGCGTAGGGGGGGGGTCACCCTCTGAAGCCCTCCACTTT	CASSVGGGSPSEALHF
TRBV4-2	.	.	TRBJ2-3	TGTGCCAGCAGCCAGGACAATAGCGATACGCAGTATTTT	CASSQDNSDTQYF
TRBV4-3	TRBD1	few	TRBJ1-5	TGCGCCAGCAGCCAAGGCGGGACAGGGGGCGATCAGCCCCAGCATTTT	CASSQGGTGGDQPQHF
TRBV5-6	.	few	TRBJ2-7	TGTGCCAGCAGTTTAACAGGGTCAGTAGGTGAGCAGTACTTC	CASSLTGSVGEQYF
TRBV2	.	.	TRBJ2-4	TGTGCCAGCAAGCAGGGATTGCAGAACATTCAGTACTTC	CASKQGLQNIQYF
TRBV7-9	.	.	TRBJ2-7	TGTGCCAGCAGCTTAGTTTGGGGGGCCTACGAGCAGTACTTC	CASSLVWGAYEQYF
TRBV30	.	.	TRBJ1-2	TGTGCCTGGAGTGTTAGGCGGGCACCCTATGGCTACACCTTC	CAWSVRRAPYGYTF
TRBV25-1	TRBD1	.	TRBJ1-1	TGTGCCAGCAGTGAAGGACAGGGTACTTTCTTT	CASSEGQGTFF
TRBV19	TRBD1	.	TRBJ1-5	TGTGCCAGTAGTATATCTACAGGGGAGTACAATCAGCCCCAGCATTTT	CASSISTGEYNQPQHF
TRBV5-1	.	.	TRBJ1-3	TGCGCCAGCAGCAGATTGCAGGGTAATACTGGAAACACCATATATTTT	CASSRLQGNTGNTIYF
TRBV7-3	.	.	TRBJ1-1	TGTGCCAGCAGCGCTCGACAAGACGGCACTGAAGCTTTCTTT	CASSARQDGTEAFF
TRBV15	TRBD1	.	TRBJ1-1	TGTGCCACCAGCAGGGGACAGGGGATGAACACTGAAGCTTTCTTT	CATSRGQGMNTEAFF
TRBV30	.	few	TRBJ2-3	TGTGCCTGGAGATCTACGGGAACGCAGTATTTT	CAWRSTGTQYF
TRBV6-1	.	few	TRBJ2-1	TGTGCCAGCAGTGAATGGGGTTCCAGGGCACAGACTCGGTTCTTC	CASSEWGSRAQTRFF
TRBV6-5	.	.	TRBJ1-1	TGTGCCAGTCAGGGGCCATTACGGGCTGAAGCTTTCTTT	CASQGPLRAEAFF
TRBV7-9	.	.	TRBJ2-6	TGTGCCAGCAGCTTAACAGTTTCTGGGGCCAACGTCCTGACTTTC	CASSLTVSGANVLTF
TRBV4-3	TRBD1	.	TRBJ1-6	TGCGCCAGCAGCCAAGTCTGGGGACAGGGCTGGGTTAATTCACCCCTCCACTTT	CASSQVWGQGWVNSPLHF
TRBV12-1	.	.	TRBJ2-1	TGTGCCAGCAGCTTTGGGCAGTACAATGAGCAGTTCTTC	CASSFGQYNEQFF
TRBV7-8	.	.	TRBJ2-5	TGTGCCAGCAGCTTGGGACTGCGCCAAGAGACCCAGTACTTC	CASSLGLRQETQYF